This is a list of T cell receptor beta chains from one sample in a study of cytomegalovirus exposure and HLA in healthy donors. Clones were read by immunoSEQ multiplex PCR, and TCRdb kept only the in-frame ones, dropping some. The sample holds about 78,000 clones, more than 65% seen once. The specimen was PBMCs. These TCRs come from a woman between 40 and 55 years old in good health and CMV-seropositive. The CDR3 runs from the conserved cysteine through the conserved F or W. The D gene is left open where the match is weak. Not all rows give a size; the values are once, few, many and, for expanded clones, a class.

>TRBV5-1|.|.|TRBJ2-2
CASSLSGGGPNTGELFF
TGCGCCAGCAGCCTTTCTGGGGGGGGCCCAAACACCGGGGAGCTGTTTTTT
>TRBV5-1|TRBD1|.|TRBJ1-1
CASSPWDRVTEAFF
TGCGCCAGCAGCCCTTGGGACAGGGTCACTGAAGCTTTCTTT
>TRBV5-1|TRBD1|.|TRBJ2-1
CASSLGPGQGLFNSYNEQFF
TGCGCCAGCAGCTTGGGGCCAGGACAGGGGCTTTTTAACTCCTACAATGAGCAGTTCTTC
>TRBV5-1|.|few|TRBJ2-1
CASRRGGSYNEQFF
TGCGCCAGCCGTAGGGGGGGATCTTACAATGAGCAGTTCTTC
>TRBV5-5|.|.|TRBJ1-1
CASSLTGRTEAFF
TGTGCCAGCAGCCTTACAGGGCGGACTGAAGCTTTCTTT
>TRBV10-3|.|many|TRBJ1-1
CAISEGGNTEAFF
TGTGCCATCAGTGAAGGAGGTAACACTGAAGCTTTCTTT
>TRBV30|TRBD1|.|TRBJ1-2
CAWSVGQAYGYTF
TGTGCCTGGAGTGTAGGACAGGCCTATGGCTACACCTTC
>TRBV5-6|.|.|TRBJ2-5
CASSFSVGQKETQYF
TGTGCCAGCAGCTTCTCGGTTGGGCAGAAAGAGACCCAGTACTTC
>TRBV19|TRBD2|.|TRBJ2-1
CASTLTSGAYNEQFF
TGTGCCAGTACCCTGACTAGCGGGGCCTACAATGAGCAGTTCTTC
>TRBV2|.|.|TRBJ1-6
CASSEMASPLHF
TGTGCCAGCAGTGAAATGGCTTCACCCCTCCACTTT
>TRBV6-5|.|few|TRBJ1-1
CASSYQGRDTEAFF
TGTGCCAGCAGTTACCAGGGAAGGGACACTGAAGCTTTCTTT
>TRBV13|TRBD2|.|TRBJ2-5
CASSFSGSWETQYF
TGTGCCAGCAGCTTTAGCGGGAGTTGGGAGACCCAGTACTTC
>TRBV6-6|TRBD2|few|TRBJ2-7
CASSYELAGVREQYF
TGTGCCAGCAGTTACGAGCTAGCGGGGGTGCGCGAGCAGTACTTC
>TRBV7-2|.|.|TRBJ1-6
CASSSGNSPLHF
TGTGCCAGCAGCTCAGGGAATTCACCCCTCCACTTT
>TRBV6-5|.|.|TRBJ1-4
CASSYRETNEKLFF
TGTGCCAGCAGTTACCGAGAAACTAATGAAAAACTGTTTTTT
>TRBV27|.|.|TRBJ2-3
CASSHRAPDTQYF
TGTGCCAGCAGTCACAGGGCACCAGATACGCAGTATTTT
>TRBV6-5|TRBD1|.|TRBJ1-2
CASREDRGGDYGYTF
TGTGCCAGCAGAGAGGACAGGGGCGGTGACTATGGCTACACCTTC
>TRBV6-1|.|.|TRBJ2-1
CASSESRGFAEQFF
TGTGCCAGCAGTGAATCTCGAGGATTCGCTGAGCAGTTCTTC
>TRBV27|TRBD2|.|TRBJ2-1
CASSHPSGVRNEQFF
TGTGCCAGCAGCCATCCTAGCGGTGTACGGAATGAGCAGTTCTTC
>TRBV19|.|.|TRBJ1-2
CASTSHRNYGYTF
TGTGCCAGTACCTCACACAGGAACTATGGCTACACCTTC
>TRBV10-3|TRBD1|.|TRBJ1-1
CARRQGENTEAFF
TGTGCCAGGAGACAGGGAGAGAACACTGAAGCTTTCTTT
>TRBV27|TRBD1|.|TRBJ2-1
CASSLSGQTNEQFF
TGTGCCAGCAGTTTATCGGGACAGACCAATGAGCAGTTCTTC
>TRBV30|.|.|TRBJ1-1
CAWSVMQGTEAFF
TGTGCCTGGAGTGTAATGCAGGGCACTGAAGCTTTCTTT
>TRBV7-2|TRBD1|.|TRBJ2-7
CASSPRTGGLNEQYF
TGTGCCAGCAGCCCACGGACAGGGGGCCTTAACGAGCAGTACTTC
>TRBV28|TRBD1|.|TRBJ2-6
CASSLGGAGANVLTF
TGTGCCAGCAGTCTAGGGGGCGCCGGGGCCAACGTCCTGACTTTC
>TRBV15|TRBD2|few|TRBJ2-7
CATSRPDGLAGEPYEQYF
TGTGCCACCAGCAGGCCCGATGGGCTAGCGGGAGAACCCTACGAGCAGTACTTC
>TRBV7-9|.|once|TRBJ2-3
CASSQGAGAGAADTQYF
TGTGCCAGCAGCCAGGGGGCGGGGGCGGGAGCCGCAGATACGCAGTATTTT
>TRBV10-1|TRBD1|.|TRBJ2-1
CASSVGTGGSSYNEQFF
TGCGCCAGCAGTGTCGGGACAGGGGGCAGCTCCTACAATGAGCAGTTCTTC
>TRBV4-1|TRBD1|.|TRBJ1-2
CASSPKDGQGAYGYTF
TGCGCCAGCAGCCCGAAGGATGGACAGGGGGCCTATGGCTACACCTTC
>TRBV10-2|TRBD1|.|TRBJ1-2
CASRPTGGVLSDGYTF
TGCGCCAGCCGACCGACAGGGGGCGTCCTTAGCGATGGCTACACCTTC
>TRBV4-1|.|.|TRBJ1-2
CASSQGAYGYTF
TGCGCCAGCAGCCAAGGGGCCTATGGCTACACCTTC
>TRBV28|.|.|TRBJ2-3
CASSSGVRTDTQYF
TGTGCCAGCAGTTCCGGGGTTCGCACAGATACGCAGTATTTT
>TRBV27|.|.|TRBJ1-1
CASSLSPGDRTFF
TGTGCCAGCAGTTTATCCCCCGGCGACAGGACTTTCTTT
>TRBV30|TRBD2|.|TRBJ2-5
CAWSPILAGGPGETQYF
TGTGCCTGGAGTCCCATACTAGCGGGGGGGCCGGGGGAGACCCAGTACTTC
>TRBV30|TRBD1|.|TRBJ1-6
CASGQAVNSPLHF
TGTGCCTCAGGACAGGCCGTCAATTCACCCCTCCACTTT
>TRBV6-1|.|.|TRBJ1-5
CATRGGNQPQHF
TGTGCCACCAGGGGAGGCAATCAGCCCCAGCATTTT